Listed here is a single T cell receptor beta chain. This clonotype was recorded many times. Its antigen remains unidentified. No base-level quality is on record; no much larger clone is a single base apart. This entry is derived from a study of naive and memory T cell subsets (TCRdb year 2017). Context from the whole study: The figure summarizing these samples reported some 10 blood donors, 7 tuberculin skin test biopsies and 3 saline control biopsies. PCR2 was typically a SYBR Green qPCR stopped at a set threshold; low-input samples could instead use end-point PCR (approximately 6 cycles). The investigation overall reported the following: The RNA-based method was acknowledged to be potentially sensitive to changes in TCR transcripts with T cell activation and differentiation.

A robust, sensitive protocol for the amplification, sequencing and analysis of TCRs was described in the study, in which 3' ligation of a UMI-containing oligonucleotide to TCR cDNA was used. For whole blood analysis, less than 3 ml of peripheral blood was collected from healthy adult volunteers into Tempus tubes, and RNA was extracted following the manufacturer's instructions. Total RNA was used without cell sorting and was treated with RQ1 DNase before reverse transcription, with a target input of 1 to 1000 ng. Libraries were prepared from skin biopsies and whole blood so that pipeline robustness could be tested in samples in which T cells form a minority population. To prepare the library, 5' RACE was applied. The ligated cDNA was amplified in four rounds of PCR with nested alpha and beta constant region primers together with the SP2 primer. TCR RNA was reverse transcribed with SuperScript IV using alpha and beta constant region primers for the blood and skin samples. T4 RNA ligase 1 was used to ligate an oligonucleotide containing the Illumina SP2 primer and a UMI to the 3' end of the cDNA. The 12-nucleotide UMI consisted of two random hexamers with an eight-base spacer between the hexamers to prevent hairpin formation. From the second PCR onward, the TCR alpha and beta chain libraries were handled separately, and dual indexing was used for multiplexing. After pooling, the indexed libraries were analyzed by capillary electrophoresis and sequenced on either an Illumina MiSeq or NextSeq. Libraries were spiked with PhiX DNA at roughly 5-7.5% so that base diversity was increased and cluster recognition was improved. In the authors' own workflow: Demultiplexor took UMIs from read 2, joined the UMIs to the TCR sequence from read 1, and separated reads according to sample indices. V and J genes and V-J junctions were identified by Decombinator, which gave every TCR a five-part identifier that included V and J deletions. Collapsinator used UMIs to correct sequencing errors and PCR amplification heterogeneity, producing a UMI-based abundance for each TCR. CDR3Translator turned identifiers into nucleotide sequence, translated the nucleotide sequence into amino acids, and pulled out CDR3 regions based on terminal motifs. After normalization to the amount of input RNA, error-corrected alpha and beta TCR counts from blood and skin were compared. In TCRdb, the public reads were trimmed at Q25 with fastp and aligned with MiXCR, with productive beta chains retained. For every CDR3 protein sequence, its rows merge into one entry that carries the most common genes and DNA. TCRdb's processing, not the authors' own work, is the source of the V and J calls. The sample table holds roughly 62,000 distinct CDR3 sequences, of which around 7.7% were seen once. The biggest ten clones account for 9% to 10% of the sample.

Clipping removes 5 bases from V and 1 base from J, with 1 as the unmatched junction base count. Taken from cysteine to phenylalanine, the CDR3 has 13 residues. Of the read, only the CDR3 DNA is kept; its 39 bases are in frame from base 1. The germline V gene supplies CDR1 SQVTM and CDR2 ANQGSEA. Recombination linked TRBV29-1 to TRBJ2-5; TRBD1 aligns with 10 central bases. The sequence came from a male donor in good health. This receptor carries the CDR3 CSVWTGGQETQYF. The DNA sequence reads TGCAGCGTTTGGACAGGGGGCCAAGAGACCCAGTACTTC.